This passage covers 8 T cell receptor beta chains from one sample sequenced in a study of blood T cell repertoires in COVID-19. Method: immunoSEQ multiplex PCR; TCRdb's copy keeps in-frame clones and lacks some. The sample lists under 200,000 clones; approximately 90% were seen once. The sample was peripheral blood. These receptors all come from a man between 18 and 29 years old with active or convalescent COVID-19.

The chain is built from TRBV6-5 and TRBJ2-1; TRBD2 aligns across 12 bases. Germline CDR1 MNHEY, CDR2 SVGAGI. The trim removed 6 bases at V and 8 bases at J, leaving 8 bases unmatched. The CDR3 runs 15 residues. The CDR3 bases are TGTGCCAGCAGAGGACTAGCGGGGCAGAGCCATGAGCAGTTCTTC. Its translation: CASRGLAGQSHEQFF.

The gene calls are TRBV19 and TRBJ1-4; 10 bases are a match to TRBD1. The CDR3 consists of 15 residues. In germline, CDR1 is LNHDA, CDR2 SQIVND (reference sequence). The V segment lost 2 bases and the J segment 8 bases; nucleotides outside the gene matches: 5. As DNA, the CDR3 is TGTGCCAGTAGTATATATGGACAGGGGGAGGAAAAACTGTTTTTT. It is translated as CASSIYGQGEEKLFF.

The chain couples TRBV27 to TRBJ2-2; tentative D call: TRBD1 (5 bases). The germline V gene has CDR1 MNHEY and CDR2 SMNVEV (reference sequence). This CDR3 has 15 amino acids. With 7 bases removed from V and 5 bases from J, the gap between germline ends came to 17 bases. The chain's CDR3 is CASTELGAETGELFF. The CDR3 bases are TGTGCCAGCACCGAGTTAGGGGCGGAAACCGGGGAGCTGTTTTTT.

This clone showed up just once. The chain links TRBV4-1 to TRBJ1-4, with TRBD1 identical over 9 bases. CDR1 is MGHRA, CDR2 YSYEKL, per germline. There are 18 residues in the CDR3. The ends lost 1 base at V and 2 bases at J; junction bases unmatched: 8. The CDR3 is CASSQGGDRVLTNEKLFF. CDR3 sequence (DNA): TGCGCCAGCAGCCAAGGAGGGGACAGGGTTTTGACTAATGAAAAACTGTTTTTT.

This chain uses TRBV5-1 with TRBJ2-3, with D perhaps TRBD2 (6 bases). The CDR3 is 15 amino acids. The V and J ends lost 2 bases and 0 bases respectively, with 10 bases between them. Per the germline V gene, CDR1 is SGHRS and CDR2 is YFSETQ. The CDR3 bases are TGCGCCAGCAGCTTATCCGGGACTAGCACAGATACGCAGTATTTT. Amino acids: CASSLSGTSTDTQYF.

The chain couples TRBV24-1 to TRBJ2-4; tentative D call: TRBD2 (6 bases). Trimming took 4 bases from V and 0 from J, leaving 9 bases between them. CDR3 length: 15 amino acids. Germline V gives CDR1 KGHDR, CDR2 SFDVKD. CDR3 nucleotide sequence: TGTGCCACCAGTGAGGGGACTCTAGCCAAAAACATTCAGTACTTC. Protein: CATSEGTLAKNIQYF.

The CDR3 loop reads CASSLMGAVAEAFF. For the CDR3, the DNA is TGTGCCAGCAGCTTAATGGGGGCCGTAGCTGAAGCTTTCTTT. This chain connects TRBV7-2 to TRBJ1-1, with D maybe TRBD1 (6 bases). Germline assignment: CDR1 SGHTA and CDR2 FQGNSA. Trimming removed 2 bases from V and 6 bases from J, with 13 bases in between. The CDR3 is 14 amino acids.

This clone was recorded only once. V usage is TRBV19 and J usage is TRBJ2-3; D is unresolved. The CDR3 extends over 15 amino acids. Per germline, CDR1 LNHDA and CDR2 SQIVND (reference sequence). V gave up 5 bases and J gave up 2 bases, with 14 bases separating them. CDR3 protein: CASSLQKSNTDTQYF. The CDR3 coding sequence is TGTGCCAGTAGTTTACAGAAGTCCAACACAGATACGCAGTATTTT.